Below, 22 T cell receptor beta chains from the same sample are listed, as sequenced in a study of cytomegalovirus exposure and HLA in healthy donors. PCR employed 60 Vbeta and 13 Jbeta primers. Measured with immunoSEQ multiplex PCR; TCRdb has only the in-frame clones, and not every one. The sample has 150,000 or so clones, roughly 80% seen once. The sample was PBMCs. These receptor sequences come from a man aged 30 to 45 in good health and CMV-seronegative.

The chain has TRBV19 and TRBJ1-4, with D tentatively TRBD1 (6 bases). Trimming shortened V by 1 base and J by 7 bases, and 19 bases separated the two germline ends. Germline V gene lookup returns CDR1 LNHDA and CDR2 SQIVND (reference sequence). The CDR3 contains 17 residues. The CDR3 loop reads CASSIGTVINYSEKLFF. As DNA, the CDR3 is TGTGCCAGTAGTATAGGGACAGTGATCAACTATAGTGAAAAACTGTTTTTT.

CDR3 DNA: TGTGCCAGCAGTTACTCAACGGGTCCCGGGGAGCTGTTTTTT. Translation: CASSYSTGPGELFF. The chain joins TRBV6-5 to TRBJ2-2; D unresolved. V was cut by 0 bases and J by 6 bases, with 8 bases left in between. The CDR3 runs to 14 residues. CDR1 is MNHEY, CDR2 SVGAGI, per germline.

The V call is TRBV5-1, the J call TRBJ1-1; 7 bases line up with TRBD1. V shed 0 bases and J 0 bases; nucleotides not matched to a gene: 11. This CDR3 has 18 residues. CDR1 and CDR2 (germline): SGHRS, YFSETQ. CDR3 sequence: CASSLATGRKNMNTEAFF. CDR3 nucleotides: TGCGCCAGCAGCTTGGCGACAGGGAGAAAGAATATGAACACTGAAGCTTTCTTT. The whole variable domain, remainder taken from reference TRBV5-1 and TRBJ1-1, is KAGVTQTPRYLIKTRGQQVTLSCSPISGHRSVSWYQQTPGQGLQFLFEYFSETQRNKGNFPGRFSGRQFSNSRSEMNVSTLELGDSALYLCASSLATGRKNMNTEAFFGQGTRLTVV.

V is TRBV19 and J is TRBJ2-1; TRBD1 is a possible D gene (5 bases). Germline assignment: CDR1 LNHDA and CDR2 SQIVND (reference sequence). There are 14 residues in the CDR3. Trimming took 5 bases from V and 8 from J, leaving 16 bases between them. Written as DNA, the CDR3 is TGTGCCAGTAGTCCCCAGGGTGTTTCTGATGAGCAGTTCTTC. This gives the protein CASSPQGVSDEQFF.

The chain combines TRBV28 with TRBJ1-2; possibly TRBD1 for D (5 bases). The CDR3 runs 14 residues. Between the trimmed V and J ends, which lost 4 bases and 0 bases, there was a span of 9 bases. Germline V gene lookup returns CDR1 MDHEN and CDR2 SYDVKM. CDR3 sequence (DNA): TGTGCCAGCAGTTCCCGGGGGTCTAACTATGGCTACACCTTC. Translating gives CASSSRGSNYGYTF.

This clone turned up a few times. V and J are TRBV2 and TRBJ2-5, with 8 bases fitting TRBD2. The CDR3 sequence is 13 residues long. CDR1 and CDR2 (germline): SNHLY, FYNNEI. With 9 bases clipped from V and 9 bases from J, the junction kept 12 bases outside the gene matches. The CDR3, as DNA: TGTGCCAGTGGCGGGCTAGCGGGCGGGGCCCAGTACTTC. Translated, it gives CASGGLAGGAQYF.

The chain recombines TRBV7-9 with TRBJ2-1, with 7 bases matching TRBD2. V was pared by 0 bases and J by 7 bases, with 0 bases of the junction left unmatched. The CDR3 sequence is 13 residues long. Germline assignment: CDR1 SEHNR and CDR2 FQNEAQ (reference sequence). CDR3 sequence reads: CASSLARENEQFF. CDR3 sequence (DNA): TGTGCCAGCAGCTTAGCGCGGGAGAATGAGCAGTTCTTC.

This chain joins TRBV7-8 and TRBJ2-1; unclear D gene. Trimming pared 3 bases from V and 9 bases from J, leaving 12 bases between. Germline-derived CDR1 and CDR2 are SGHVS and FQNEAQ. CDR3 size: 13 residues. The chain's CDR3 is CASSFDQRIEQFF. CDR3 nucleotide sequence: TGTGCCAGCAGCTTCGACCAGAGGATTGAGCAGTTCTTC.

V is TRBV27 and J is TRBJ2-3, with D tentatively TRBD1 (5 bases). In germline, CDR1 is MNHEY, CDR2 SMNVEV (reference sequence). The V and J ends lost 8 bases and 6 bases respectively, with 24 bases between them. The CDR3 is made up of 16 amino acids. The CDR3 here is CASQTVVGPAGDTQYF. The CDR3 DNA is TGTGCCAGCCAGACCGTTGTCGGCCCAGCAGGGGATACGCAGTATTTT.

With regard to this clone: The conserved closing phenylalanine or tryptophan is absent in this CDR3, likely reflecting a read error. V is TRBV4-2 and J is TRBJ2-2; TRBD1 agrees at 7 bases. The germline CDR1 and CDR2 sequences are LGHNA and YNFKEQ. V shed 6 bases, J shed 6 bases, and the junction held 7 bases outside the gene matches. The CDR3 consists of 14 residues. The CDR3 loop reads CASSQTGVAGELFL. The CDR3 nucleotides read TGTGCCAGCAGTCAAACAGGGGTGGCCGGGGAGCTGTTTTTG.

The chain joins TRBV10-2 to TRBJ1-2; 7 nucleotides agree with TRBD1. The CDR3 totals 15 residues. Trimming took 0 bases from V and 1 from J; bases not matched to a gene: 2. Germline CDR1 and CDR2: WSHSY and SAAADI. The CDR3 nucleotides read TGCGCCAGCAGTGAGTCGTACAGGGGTAACTATGGCTACACCTTC. Its protein product is CASSESYRGNYGYTF.

The chain is built from TRBV4-1 and TRBJ2-7, with 9 bases aligning to TRBD2. V trimming: 0 bases; J trimming: 6 bases; junction bases outside the gene matches: 9. This CDR3 region has 16 residues. CDR1 is MGHRA, CDR2 YSYEKL, per germline. CDR3 coding DNA: TGCGCCAGCAGCCAAGATGGGGGGACTAGCCTCCGCGAGCAGTACTTC. Translating it yields CASSQDGGTSLREQYF.

V usage is TRBV6-5 and J usage is TRBJ2-1; 9 nucleotides agree with TRBD1. CDR1 and CDR2 from the germline V gene are MNHEY and SVGAGI. The CDR3 sequence is 15 residues long. The ends lost 4 bases at V and 2 bases at J; junction bases unmatched: 3. CDR3 sequence reads: CASSSGTGPYNEQFF. CDR3 nucleotides: TGTGCCAGCAGTTCCGGGACAGGGCCCTACAATGAGCAGTTCTTC.

This sequence joins TRBV6-1 and TRBJ1-1; no clear D. CDR1 and CDR2 from the germline V gene are MNHNS and SASEGT. Trimming removed 2 bases at V and 3 bases at J, with 10 bases between. The CDR3 has 14 amino acids. The CDR3 DNA follows: TGTGCCAGCAGTGAAAGGAGTTCGGACACTGAAGCTTTCTTT. Its translation: CASSERSSDTEAFF.

The V and J genes are TRBV7-3 and TRBJ2-1, with 10 bases lining up with TRBD2. The CDR3 spans 15 residues. The germline V gene has CDR1 SGHTA and CDR2 FQGTGA. Trimming at V came to 5 bases and at J to 8 bases, leaving 9 bases not matched to a gene. CDR3: CASSPRAGGVDEQFF. CDR3 sequence (DNA): TGTGCCAGCAGCCCTAGAGCGGGAGGGGTAGATGAGCAGTTCTTC.

This clone was counted once. The chain's CDR3 is CASSFEVPSRDEQYF. CDR3 coding DNA: TGCGCCAGCAGCTTCGAGGTCCCGAGCCGCGACGAGCAGTACTTC. This rearrangement joins TRBV5-1 to TRBJ2-7; D unresolved. V shed 2 bases and J shed 5 bases, with 17 bases lying between them. Germline V gene lookup returns CDR1 SGHRS and CDR2 YFSETQ. This CDR3 is 15 amino acids long.

The gene calls are TRBV11-3 and TRBJ2-1; D not resolved. The V and J ends lost 5 bases and 4 bases respectively, with 9 bases between them. The CDR3 is made up of 13 amino acids. CDR1 and CDR2 (germline): SGHNT, YENEEA. CDR3 sequence reads: CASSGDLYNEQFF. In DNA, the CDR3 is TGTGCCAGCAGCGGTGACTTGTACAATGAGCAGTTCTTC.

This clone was recorded only once. This chain connects TRBV27 to TRBJ2-2; 7 bases map to TRBD2. This CDR3 comprises 18 residues. Germline values: CDR1 MNHEY, CDR2 SMNVEV (reference sequence). V shed 4 bases and J 2 bases; nucleotides not matched to a gene: 13. The CDR3 sequence: CASSSSPPGLTNTGELFF. CDR3 sequence (DNA): TGTGCCAGCAGTTCTAGCCCGCCGGGACTAACTAACACCGGGGAGCTGTTTTTT.

The rearrangement joins TRBV5-1 to TRBJ1-2, with 7 positions matching TRBD1. The CDR3 covers 14 residues. From germline, CDR1 is SGHRS and CDR2 YFSETQ. With 2 bases clipped from V and 6 bases from J, the junction kept 7 bases outside the gene matches. The CDR3 sequence is CASSLNRGRDGYTF. CDR3 nucleotides: TGCGCCAGCAGCTTAAACAGGGGTAGGGATGGCTACACCTTC.

A single count supports this clone. The rearrangement links TRBV6-1 to TRBJ2-5; 11 bases are shared with TRBD2. Germline V gene data show CDR1 as MNHNS and CDR2 as SASEGT. V lost 2 bases to trimming and J lost 5 bases; unmatched junction nucleotides: 10. The CDR3 contains 17 residues. This chain's CDR3 is CASSESGLAGLGETQYF. CDR3 coding DNA: TGTGCCAGCAGTGAATCTGGACTAGCGGGCCTTGGGGAGACCCAGTACTTC.

The chain carries TRBV6-5 and TRBJ2-1, with a possible D match to TRBD1 (6 bases). Looked up from germline, CDR1 is MNHEY and CDR2 is SVGAGI. V shed 4 bases and J shed 0 bases, with 10 bases lying between them. This CDR3 is built from 15 residues. The CDR3 loop reads CASSSGQSSYNEQFF. CDR3 sequence (DNA): TGTGCCAGCAGTTCCGGACAGAGCTCCTACAATGAGCAGTTCTTC.

The rearrangement links TRBV5-1 to TRBJ2-1; D is possibly TRBD2 (6 bases). This CDR3 is 16 amino acids long. CDR1 is SGHRS, CDR2 YFSETQ, per germline. Trimming took off 0 bases at V and 5 bases at J, with 15 bases between the two ends. The CDR3 DNA follows: TGCGCCAGCAGCTTGGGTCCTGTCGGGGGTAACAATGAGCAGTTCTTC. Protein product: CASSLGPVGGNNEQFF.